The clone carrying this TCR beta chain was observed at least ten times. Sequence at one end of the junction differs from germline and may be a read error. The sample belongs to a study of human T cells and chemical hapten exposure. Study summary: The patients were mostly female; they had alopecia areata, totalis or universalis.

Individual cDNA molecules each carried unique molecular identifiers attached by the library. Original handling: Sampled TCR counts reached a median of about 90,000 per sample, with values ranging from roughly 20,000 to 700,000. Using its own MiXCR run on the RACE reads, TCRdb lists one record per CDR3 protein. The V and J calls were not made by the authors but by TCRdb's processing. The sample has 300,000 to 400,000 distinct CDR3 sequences; less than 6.5% are singletons. Germline lookup yields CDR1 SGHNT and CDR2 YYREEE (reference sequence). This CDR3 spans 14 amino acids. Time point defined: pre-sensitization, week 0. Treatment specified: therapeutic diphenylcyclopropenone sensitization with weekly scalp DPC. Donors, patients with alopecia ranging from 18 to 70 years old and judged suitable for DPC, provided samples.

The receptor comes from a woman aged 50 to 60 with alopecia areata. Some clones in this sample may be carry-over from other donors' samples. The specimen comprised whole blood, sampled in connection with sensitization to the hapten diphenylcyclopropenone (DPC). V gene TRBV5-4 combines with J gene TRBJ1-2; perhaps TRBD1 as D (5 bases). The CDR3 region has the DNA TGCGCCAGCAGCTTGGGTCAGGGCGACTATGGCTACACCTTC. Protein: CASSLGQGDYGYTF.